Presented here are 27 T cell receptor beta chains from one specimen sequenced in a study of cytomegalovirus exposure and HLA in healthy donors. The primer mix had 60 Vbeta and 13 Jbeta primers. Data came from immunoSEQ multiplex PCR; TCRdb stores just in-frame clones and leaves some out. Of 70,000 to 90,000 clones in the sample, about 76% are singletons; the top ten hold around 10%. Material for sequencing was PBMCs. Every receptor here comes from a male donor in good health and CMV-seropositive.

The rearrangement links TRBV7-3 to TRBJ2-2, with a weak D call TRBD1 (6 bases). The germline V gene has CDR1 SGHTA and CDR2 FQGTGA. The CDR3 covers 14 residues. Trimming left V 6 bases short and J 14 bases short, with 22 bases between. The CDR3 reads CASSYADRIPLLFF. As DNA, the CDR3 is TGTGCCAGCAGTTACGCCGACAGGATTCCCCTCCTGTTTTTT.

This sequence joins TRBV6-5 and TRBJ1-6; the match to TRBD1 covers 8 bases. This CDR3 is built from 14 residues. The V gene end was trimmed by 6 bases and the J gene end by 6 bases; junction bases not matched to a gene: 4. Germline-derived CDR1 and CDR2 are MNHEY and SVGAGI. CDR3 nucleotides: TGTGCCAGCAGAGGACAGGGACTTAATTCACCCCTCCACTTT. It encodes CASRGQGLNSPLHF.

This clone was found a few times. This chain links TRBV28 with TRBJ1-1, with D unresolved. Germline assignment: CDR1 MDHEN and CDR2 SYDVKM. V lost 5 bases and J 5 bases, leaving 12 bases between the germline ends. The CDR3 consists of 13 residues. The CDR3 reads CASSPELRTEAFF. CDR3 nucleotides: TGTGCCAGCAGTCCGGAGTTGAGGACTGAAGCTTTCTTT.

This clone was recorded only once. The chain is built from TRBV19 and TRBJ2-5; the match to TRBD1 covers 8 bases. The J call may be mistaken, given a closer DNA end match to TRBJ2-7. In germline, CDR1 is LNHDA, CDR2 SQIVND (reference sequence). The CDR3 is made up of 15 amino acids. The CDR3 sequence is CASSPDRGVIYEQYF. CDR3 coding DNA: TGTGCCAGTAGTCCCGACAGGGGAGTCATCTACGAGCAGTACTTC.

This clone was found once. The V gene is TRBV9, the J gene TRBJ1-6; D remains ambiguous. V gave up 3 bases and J gave up 8 bases, with 6 bases separating them. This CDR3 region has 12 residues. Germline CDR1 is SGDLS and CDR2 is YYNGEE. CDR3 nucleotide sequence: TGTGCCAGCAGCGGAAGAGATTCACCCCTCCACTTT. Protein sequence: CASSGRDSPLHF.

The chain couples TRBV5-1 to TRBJ1-1; D possibly corresponds to TRBD1 (6 bases). The CDR3 is 13 amino acids. Germline V gene sequence: CDR1 SGHRS, CDR2 YFSETQ. Trimming shortened V by 3 bases and J by 6 bases, and 12 bases separated the two germline ends. The CDR3 DNA is TGCGCCAGCAGCTCGGACAGATTTTCTGAAGCTTTCTTT. Protein: CASSSDRFSEAFF. Supplemented by reference TRBV5-1 and TRBJ1-1, the full variable domain reads KAGVTQTPRYLIKTRGQQVTLSCSPISGHRSVSWYQQTPGQGLQFLFEYFSETQRNKGNFPGRFSGRQFSNSRSEMNVSTLELGDSALYLCASSSDRFSEAFFGQGTRLTVV.

The table lists this clone with a count of one. V gene TRBV6-1 combines with J gene TRBJ1-1; D perhaps matches TRBD1 (5 bases). The CDR3 length is 14 residues. Germline CDR1 MNHNS, CDR2 SASEGT. Trimming removed 7 bases at V and 4 bases at J, with 16 bases between. The DNA of the CDR3 is TGTGCCAGCACCGTCGGTAGGGGTAGCACTGAAGCTTTCTTT. Residues: CASTVGRGSTEAFF.

The chain joins TRBV18 to TRBJ2-5; 9 positions match TRBD1. In germline, CDR1 is KGHSH, CDR2 LQKENI. The CDR3 runs to 13 residues. J gave up 7 bases and V 6 bases, and 6 bases lay outside the gene matches. The DNA for the CDR3 is TGTGCCAGCTCCCAGGACAGGGGATGGACCCAGTACTTC. It codes for CASSQDRGWTQYF.

This rearrangement joins TRBV11-2 to TRBJ2-1; TRBD1 aligns across 12 bases. The CDR3 length is 16 residues. Germline CDR1 reads SGHAT; CDR2 reads FQNNGV. V gave up 5 bases and J gave up 8 bases; unmatched junction bases: 10. CDR3 DNA: TGTGCCAGCAGCGTCTGGACCGGGACAGGGGGCGATGAGCAGTTCTTC. Its translation is CASSVWTGTGGDEQFF.

CDR3 DNA sequence: TGTGCCAGCAGTGAGAACGACAGGGGGTTTAAAAGAGACTATGGCTACACCTTC. Its translation is CASSENDRGFKRDYGYTF. The V gene is TRBV25-1, the J gene TRBJ1-2; TRBD1 agrees at 9 bases. The V segment lost 3 bases and the J segment 3 bases; nucleotides outside the gene matches: 14. This CDR3 contains 18 residues. Germline V CDR1 and CDR2: MGHDK, SYGVNS.

Here the CDR3 DNA reads TGTGCCAGCACCCTGGGACTCGGGACAGGCGTTTATGGCTACACCTTC. Translating it yields CASTLGLGTGVYGYTF. This chain joins TRBV28 and TRBJ1-2; 8 nucleotides align to TRBD1. V shed 7 bases, J shed 5 bases, and the junction held 15 bases outside the gene matches. The V gene's germline CDR1 is MDHEN and CDR2 SYDVKM. This CDR3 has 16 amino acids.

The rearrangement links TRBV2 to TRBJ2-1; 11 bases agree with TRBD2. The V gene's germline CDR1 is SNHLY and CDR2 FYNNEI. Unmatched junction bases numbered 9, after V lost 1 base and J lost 7 bases. This CDR3 contains 17 residues. The CDR3 region is CASSEGGLAASPNEQFF. CDR3 in DNA: TGTGCCAGCAGTGAAGGGGGACTAGCGGCCTCCCCTAATGAGCAGTTCTTC.

V gene TRBV5-1 combines with J gene TRBJ2-7; perhaps TRBD1 as D (5 bases). V gave up 2 bases and J gave up 7 bases, with 13 bases separating them. The CDR3 runs to 13 residues. In germline, CDR1 is SGHRS, CDR2 YFSETQ. The CDR3 is CASSFTGLWEQYF. In DNA form, the CDR3 reads TGCGCCAGCAGCTTTACAGGCCTCTGGGAGCAGTACTTC.

The chain employs TRBV7-9 and TRBJ1-1, with TRBD1 matching 10 bases. After removal of 5 bases from V and 6 bases from J, the junction contained 9 bases not matched to a gene. Germline CDR1 and CDR2: SEHNR and FQNEAQ (reference sequence). The CDR3 totals 15 residues. The CDR3 sequence: CASSLRDRGNPEAFF. The CDR3 DNA reads TGTGCCAGCAGCCTACGGGACAGGGGAAACCCTGAAGCTTTCTTT.

CDR3 DNA: TGTGCCAGCAGCCCCACCTCAGCGGGGGGTTTCTACAATGAGCAGTTCTTC. It is translated as CASSPTSAGGFYNEQFF. The chain links TRBV7-3 to TRBJ2-1; 9 nucleotides align to TRBD2. J lost 3 bases, V lost 5 bases, and 11 bases had no gene match. The CDR3 has 17 residues. CDR1 is SGHTA, CDR2 FQGTGA, per germline.

The chain carries TRBV28 and TRBJ2-1; D call uncertain. V was trimmed by 2 bases and J by 4 bases, leaving 12 bases between them. Germline V gene sequence: CDR1 MDHEN, CDR2 SYDVKM. The CDR3 has 15 amino acids. CDR3 loop: CASSLLTDTYNEQFF. In DNA form, the CDR3 reads TGTGCCAGCAGTTTACTCACAGATACTTACAATGAGCAGTTCTTC.

The CDR3 region is CASSFTGTNQPQHF. CDR3 DNA sequence: TGTGCCAGCAGTTTCACAGGGACCAATCAGCCCCAGCATTTT. The J gene is TRBJ1-5, the V gene TRBV28; perhaps TRBD1 as D (6 bases). CDR1 MDHEN and CDR2 SYDVKM come from the germline V gene. Trimming removed 3 bases at V and 3 bases at J, with 9 bases between. CDR3 length equals 14 residues.

V usage is TRBV13 and J usage is TRBJ1-5; TRBD1 aligns across 10 bases. The trim removed 3 bases at V and 4 bases at J, leaving 12 bases unmatched. Germline V CDR1 and CDR2: PRHDT, FYEKMQ (reference sequence). This CDR3 spans 18 amino acids. CDR3 bases: TGTGCCAGCAGCTTGGGGCTTCCGGGACAGGGGTTGAATCAGCCCCAGCATTTT. It specifies CASSLGLPGQGLNQPQHF.

This chain links TRBV30 with TRBJ2-7, with 8 bases fitting TRBD1. This CDR3 contains 12 residues. With V trimmed by 4 bases and J by 4 bases, 3 bases remained unmatched. Germline V gene data show CDR1 as GTSNPN and CDR2 as SVGIG (reference sequence). CDR3 in amino acids: CAWMDRDYEQYF. CDR3 nucleotide sequence: TGTGCCTGGATGGACAGGGATTACGAGCAGTACTTC.

The gene calls are TRBV10-1 and TRBJ2-5, with 7 nucleotides matching TRBD2. Germline trimming cut 8 bases from V and 5 bases from J; bases unmatched to any gene: 8. The germline V gene encodes CDR1 WNHNN and CDR2 SYGVQD (reference sequence). This CDR3 contains 13 residues. The chain's CDR3 is CASASGTSETQYF. The DNA for the CDR3 is TGCGCCAGCGCTAGCGGAACCTCGGAGACCCAGTACTTC.

The chain couples TRBV19 to TRBJ2-2; 8 bases agree with TRBD2. Germline V lookup: CDR1 LNHDA, CDR2 SQIVND (reference sequence). V trimming: 6 bases; J trimming: 5 bases; junction bases outside the gene matches: 11. The length of the CDR3 is 16 residues. The CDR3 loop is CASSSPSGGITGELFF. The CDR3 DNA follows: TGTGCCAGTAGCTCCCCCAGCGGGGGAATTACCGGGGAGCTGTTTTTT.

This rearrangement joins TRBV11-2 to TRBJ2-7, with 10 bases lining up with TRBD2. CDR3 size: 15 residues. From germline, CDR1 is SGHAT and CDR2 FQNNGV. V was clipped by 6 bases and J by 5 bases; unmatched bases: 10. The CDR3 nucleotides are TGTGCCAGCAGAACCTATAGCGGGGGGAGCCACGAGCAGTACTTC. It translates to CASRTYSGGSHEQYF. Combining the CDR3 with reference TRBV11-2 and TRBJ2-7 gives the whole variable domain EAGVAQSPRYKIIEKRQSVAFWCNPISGHATLYWYQQILGQGPKLLIQFQNNGVVDDSQLPKDRFSAERLKGVDSTLKIQPAKLEDSAVYLCASRTYSGGSHEQYFGPGTRLTVT.

The chain has TRBV19 and TRBJ1-1, with D uncertain. The V and J ends lost 3 bases and 0 bases respectively, with 11 bases between them. CDR1 is LNHDA and CDR2 is SQIVND in the germline V gene (reference sequence). CDR3 length: 15 residues. CDR3 nucleotides: TGTGCCAGTAGTATGGCGGGCGGATTGAACACTGAAGCTTTCTTT. Translation: CASSMAGGLNTEAFF.

This clone was seen only a few times. The chain combines TRBV18 with TRBJ2-3, with D tentatively TRBD1 (5 bases). The germline V and J ends were trimmed by 6 bases and 0 bases, with 16 bases remaining between them. This CDR3 spans 16 amino acids. Looked up from germline, CDR1 is KGHSH and CDR2 is LQKENI. CDR3 sequence (DNA): TGTGCCAGCTCCATAAGGGGCGGCTCTAGCACAGATACGCAGTATTTT. This encodes CASSIRGGSSTDTQYF. Based on the CDR3 plus reference TRBV18 and TRBJ2-3, the full variable domain is NAGVMQNPRHLVRRRGQEARLRCSPMKGHSHVYWYRQLPEEGLKFMVYLQKENIIDESGMPKERFSAEFPKEGPSILRIQQVVRGDSAAYFCASSIRGGSSTDTQYFGPGTRLTVL.

The V call is TRBV5-1, the J call TRBJ1-3; D gene uncertain. Looked up from germline, CDR1 is SGHRS and CDR2 is YFSETQ. The CDR3 is 14 residues long. Trimming took off 4 bases at V and 4 bases at J, with 12 bases between the two ends. This chain's CDR3 is CASSATGSGNTIYF. In nucleotides, the CDR3 is TGCGCCAGCAGCGCGACCGGGTCCGGAAACACCATATATTTT.

The rearrangement joins TRBV30 to TRBJ1-1, with D unclear. Germline V gene sequence: CDR1 GTSNPN, CDR2 SVGIG (reference sequence). The length of the CDR3 is 13 residues. Trimming took off 1 base at V and 4 bases at J, with 10 bases between the two ends. This CDR3 is CAWSETRITEAFF. The CDR3 nucleotides are TGTGCCTGGAGTGAAACACGAATCACTGAAGCTTTCTTT.

The chain recombines TRBV7-9 with TRBJ1-1; D is unclear. The CDR3 runs 16 residues. V was trimmed by 2 bases and J by 4 bases, leaving 17 bases between them. The germline gives CDR1 SEHNR, CDR2 FQNEAQ (reference sequence). CDR3 amino acids: CASSLSSGRLGTEAFF. The CDR3 DNA is TGTGCCAGCAGCTTATCTAGTGGCAGACTGGGCACTGAAGCTTTCTTT.